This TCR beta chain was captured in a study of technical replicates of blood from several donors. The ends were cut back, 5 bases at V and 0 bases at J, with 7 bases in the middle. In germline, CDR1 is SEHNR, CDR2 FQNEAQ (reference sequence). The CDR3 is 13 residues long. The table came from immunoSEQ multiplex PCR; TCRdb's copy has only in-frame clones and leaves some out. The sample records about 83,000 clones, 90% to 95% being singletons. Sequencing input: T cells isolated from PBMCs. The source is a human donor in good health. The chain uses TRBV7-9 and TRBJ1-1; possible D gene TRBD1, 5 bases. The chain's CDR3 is CASSPTVNTEAFF. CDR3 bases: TGTGCCAGCAGCCCGACAGTGAACACTGAAGCTTTCTTT.